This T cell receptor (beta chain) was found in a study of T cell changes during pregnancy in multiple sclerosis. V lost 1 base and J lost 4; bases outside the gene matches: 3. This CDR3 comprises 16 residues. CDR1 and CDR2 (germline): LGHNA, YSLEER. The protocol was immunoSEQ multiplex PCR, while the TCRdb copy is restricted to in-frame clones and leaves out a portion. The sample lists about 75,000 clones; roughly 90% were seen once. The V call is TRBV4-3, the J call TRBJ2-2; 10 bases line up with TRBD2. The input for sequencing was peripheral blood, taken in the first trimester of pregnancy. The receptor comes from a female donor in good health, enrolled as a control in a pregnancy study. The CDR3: CASSQGLAGATGELFF. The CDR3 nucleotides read TGCGCCAGCAGCCAAGGGCTAGCGGGGGCCACCGGGGAGCTGTTTTTT.